Listed below are T cell receptor beta chains from one sample, sequenced in a study of Graves' ophthalmopathy and Graves' hyperthyroidism. TCRdb fed the multiplex PCR reads into MiXCR, producing one record per CDR3 protein. The table lists 500,000 to 600,000 distinct CDR3 sequences, 35% to 40% of them singletons. The material sequenced was peripheral blood or thyroid tissue (not recorded which). These receptor sequences come from an adult man with Graves' hyperthyroidism. Each CDR3 is given without its conserved first and last residue. Clone size is stated in some rows and not others, as once, few, many or a class when expanded.

size: NA
J: TRBJ1-3
V: TRBV10-3
CDR3: AIRYGRGNTIY

size: NA
J: TRBJ1-5
V: TRBV3-1
CDR3: ASSQDPANAQH

size: NA
J: TRBJ2-5
V: TRBV25-1
CDR3: ASSEYALGTQY

size: NA
J: NA
V: TRBV7-6
CDR3: ASSLAAGGSNNEQY

size: many
J: TRBJ1-6
V: TRBV5-5
CDR3: ASSLGGPKGTGVSPLH

size: many
J: TRBJ1-6
V: TRBV7-6
CDR3: ASSLEPWTGSSYNSPLH

size: NA
J: TRBJ1-3
V: TRBV4-1
CDR3: ASSQDEGFGDTIY

size: few
J: TRBJ1-2
V: TRBV13
CDR3: ASTPGQKANYGYT

size: few
J: TRBJ2-3
V: TRBV25-1
CDR3: ASSDASGRLTDTQY

size: few
J: TRBJ1-6
V: TRBV5-8
CDR3: ASSSIFRDRVLNSPLH

size: many
J: TRBJ2-7
V: TRBV9
CDR3: ASSARLESEQY

size: NA
J: TRBJ2-7
V: TRBV7-8
CDR3: ASSFRLTSYEQY

size: few
J: TRBJ2-2
V: TRBV25-1
CDR3: ASSYGTSFFGELF

size: NA
J: TRBJ2-5
V: TRBV5-1
CDR3: ASSLLLAGVPETQY

size: NA
J: TRBJ1-1
V: TRBV10-3
CDR3: AISPGRNTEAF

size: many
J: TRBJ2-5
V: TRBV7-9
CDR3: ASSFTRLQETQY

size: NA
J: TRBJ1-2
V: TRBV6-5
CDR3: ASTSRGGSYGYT

size: NA
J: NA
V: TRBV9
CDR3: ASSWTGAIMGNEQF

size: many
J: TRBJ2-2
V: TRBV20-1
CDR3: SARTSGATGELF

size: many
J: TRBJ2-7
V: TRBV6-5
CDR3: ASSYLGIARQVEQY

size: many
J: TRBJ2-2
V: TRBV7-3
CDR3: ASSSGLAGGVGELF

size: NA
J: TRBJ2-7
V: TRBV7-3
CDR3: ASNRTASYEQY

size: many
J: TRBJ1-6
V: TRBV5-8
CDR3: ASSIEGARNSPLH

size: many
J: TRBJ1-4
V: TRBV7-8
CDR3: ASSLGVDRVNEKLF

size: NA
J: TRBJ2-7
V: TRBV7-3
CDR3: ASSPPGFEGQY

size: NA
J: TRBJ2-7
V: TRBV10-3
CDR3: AISATSGNEQY

size: NA
J: TRBJ1-4
V: TRBV2
CDR3: ASRAGQREKLF

size: many
J: TRBJ1-2
V: TRBV6-5
CDR3: ASSKDRADYGYT

size: many
J: TRBJ2-5
V: TRBV20-1
CDR3: SASPGHLQETQY

size: NA
J: TRBJ2-7
V: TRBV7-2
CDR3: ASSLRASSSYEQY

size: NA
J: TRBJ1-2
V: TRBV27
CDR3: ASSRWAGTGIYGYT

size: NA
J: TRBJ2-5
V: TRBV25-1
CDR3: ASNGKVGETQY

size: many
J: TRBJ1-5
V: TRBV15
CDR3: ATSRDREYSNQPQH

size: many
J: TRBJ1-1
V: TRBV19
CDR3: ASSPSPTGFPMNTEAF

size: many
J: TRBJ2-5
V: TRBV2
CDR3: ASSDGTGGVQETQY

size: NA
J: TRBJ2-5
V: TRBV9
CDR3: ASSPGRFQETQY

size: many
J: TRBJ2-7
V: TRBV12-3/TRBV12-4
CDR3: ASSKTWGSYEQY

size: NA
J: TRBJ1-6
V: TRBV7-2
CDR3: ASSLGYDSPLH

size: many
J: TRBJ2-7
V: TRBV10-3
CDR3: ATGTTYEQY

size: many
J: TRBJ1-4
V: TRBV10-1
CDR3: ASSAGTANEKLF

size: many
J: TRBJ2-2
V: TRBV7-2
CDR3: ASSLGQGPSTGELF

size: few
J: TRBJ1-5
V: TRBV7-2
CDR3: ASSFGTGISNQPQH

size: few
J: TRBJ1-2
V: TRBV12-3/TRBV12-4
CDR3: ASTKENSNYGYT

size: NA
J: TRBJ2-3
V: TRBV2
CDR3: ASSEVLNRGDTQY

size: many
J: TRBJ1-1
V: TRBV19
CDR3: ASSPSTGLGSSTEAF